These 10 T cell receptor beta chains were sequenced from one sample in a study of T cells in Graves' hyperthyroidism and ophthalmopathy. Researchers took RNA transcripts and amplified the TCR beta CDR3 regions from them. With the HTBI primer set, the TCR CDR3 went through a first round of RT-PCR. MiXCR, run by TCRdb on the multiplex PCR reads, gives a single entry per CDR3 protein. The sample has some 250,000 distinct CDR3 sequences; roughly 15% are singletons. Sequencing was done on a sample of blood. The receptor source for this set is a woman aged 45-59 years with Graves' hyperthyroidism that later progressed to Graves' ophthalmopathy.

Of note for this clonotype: A much larger clone sits a single nucleotide away, making a read error possible. The V gene is TRBV2, the J gene TRBJ1-1; D is uncertain. The length of the CDR3 is 16 residues. Per the germline V gene, CDR1 is SNHLY and CDR2 is FYNNEI. The CDR3 here is CASSEAPAGMDTEAFF. CDR3 DNA: TGTGCTAGCAGTGAAGCGCCGGCGGGGATGGACACTGAAGCTTTCTTT.

In this sample, this clonotype turned up many times. This chain uses TRBV28 with TRBJ1-1, with 9 bases fitting TRBD1. The CDR3 length is 12 residues. Germline V gives CDR1 MDHEN, CDR2 SYDVKM. V shed 10 bases and J 5 bases; nucleotides not matched to a gene: 5. The CDR3 loop is CATRQGGTEAFF. The CDR3 coding sequence is TGTGCCACCCGACAGGGGGGGACTGAAGCTTTCTTT.

This clonotype was detected many times. Here the CDR3 reads CSAPSGSGANVLTF. The CDR3 nucleotides are TGCAGTGCTCCCTCAGGGTCTGGGGCCAACGTCCTGACTTTC. This chain joins TRBV20-1 and TRBJ2-6, with D perhaps TRBD1 (5 bases). The length of the CDR3 is 14 residues. Germline V gene data show CDR1 as DFQATT and CDR2 as SNEGSKA (reference sequence). Deletions cut 5 bases from V and 1 base from J, with 9 bases between.

This clonotype has a count of ten or more. This chain links TRBV6-1 with TRBJ2-5; D perhaps matches TRBD2 (6 bases). CDR1 is MNHNS, CDR2 SASEGT, per germline. This CDR3 has 14 amino acids. The V end was cut by 7 bases, the J end by 5 bases, with 17 bases between. The CDR3 DNA follows: TGTGCCAGCACTTCCGCGGGATGGAGGGAGACCCAGTACTTC. It encodes CASTSAGWRETQYF.

This clonotype came up many times. The chain combines TRBV11-3 with TRBJ2-5; 10 nucleotides align to TRBD2. Trimming at V came to 1 base and at J to 6 bases, leaving 14 bases not matched to a gene. The length of the CDR3 is 18 residues. Germline lookup yields CDR1 SGHNT and CDR2 YENEEA. The CDR3 DNA reads as TGTGCCAGCAGCTTAGGGGTCCCGACTAGCGGGTTTGGGAAGACCCAGTACTTC. Amino acid sequence: CASSLGVPTSGFGKTQYF.

This clonotype has at least ten counts. The chain couples TRBV27 to TRBJ1-2, with TRBD1 as a possible D gene (5 bases). CDR3 length: 13 amino acids. Germline V gene data show CDR1 as MNHEY and CDR2 as SMNVEV (reference sequence). Trimming left V 6 bases short and J 6 bases short, with 14 bases between. The CDR3, as DNA: TGTGCCAGCAGCCAACAGGTGGGGGATGGCTACACCTTC. Translated, it gives CASSQQVGDGYTF.

A note on this clonotype: A much larger clone differs by one base, so this may be a read error. The chain combines TRBV11-3 with TRBJ1-5, with D perhaps matching TRBD1 (5 bases). Germline lookup yields CDR1 SGHNT and CDR2 YENEEA. Between the trimmed V and J ends, which lost 9 bases and 2 bases, there was a span of 17 bases. This CDR3 comprises 15 residues. This CDR3 reads CASPRGRVGNQPQHF. The CDR3 DNA reads as TGTGCCAGTCCTCGGGGCAGGGTGGGCAATCAGCCCCAGCATTTT.

This clonotype has ten or more counts. The rearrangement uses TRBV10-2 and TRBJ2-1; tentatively, D is TRBD1 (5 bases). This CDR3 contains 14 residues. Trimming stripped 4 bases from V and 9 bases from J, with 16 bases between. Germline values: CDR1 WSHSY, CDR2 SAAADI. CDR3 coding DNA: TGCGCCAGCAGTGCCCCAGGGCGTGTTATTGAGCAGTTCTTC. As protein: CASSAPGRVIEQFF.

Ten or more counts support this clonotype. J is TRBJ2-4 and V is TRBV20-1; D is possibly TRBD1 or TRBD2 (6 bases each). Trimming removed 5 bases at V and 2 bases at J, with 16 bases between. This CDR3 contains 15 residues. In germline, CDR1 is DFQATT, CDR2 SNEGSKA (reference sequence). The CDR3 region is CSAEGEVGTKNIQYF. The CDR3 DNA is TGCAGTGCTGAGGGGGAGGTAGGAACCAAAAACATTCAGTACTTC.

This clonotype was detected only a few times. V is TRBV9 and J is TRBJ2-3; 7 nucleotides line up with TRBD1. V lost 3 bases and J lost 1; bases outside the gene matches: 5. The CDR3 spans 15 residues. Germline lookup yields CDR1 SGDLS and CDR2 YYNGEE. CDR3 sequence (DNA): TGTGCCAGCAGCGCCCGGGACAGTGGCACAGATACGCAGTATTTT. Amino acids: CASSARDSGTDTQYF.